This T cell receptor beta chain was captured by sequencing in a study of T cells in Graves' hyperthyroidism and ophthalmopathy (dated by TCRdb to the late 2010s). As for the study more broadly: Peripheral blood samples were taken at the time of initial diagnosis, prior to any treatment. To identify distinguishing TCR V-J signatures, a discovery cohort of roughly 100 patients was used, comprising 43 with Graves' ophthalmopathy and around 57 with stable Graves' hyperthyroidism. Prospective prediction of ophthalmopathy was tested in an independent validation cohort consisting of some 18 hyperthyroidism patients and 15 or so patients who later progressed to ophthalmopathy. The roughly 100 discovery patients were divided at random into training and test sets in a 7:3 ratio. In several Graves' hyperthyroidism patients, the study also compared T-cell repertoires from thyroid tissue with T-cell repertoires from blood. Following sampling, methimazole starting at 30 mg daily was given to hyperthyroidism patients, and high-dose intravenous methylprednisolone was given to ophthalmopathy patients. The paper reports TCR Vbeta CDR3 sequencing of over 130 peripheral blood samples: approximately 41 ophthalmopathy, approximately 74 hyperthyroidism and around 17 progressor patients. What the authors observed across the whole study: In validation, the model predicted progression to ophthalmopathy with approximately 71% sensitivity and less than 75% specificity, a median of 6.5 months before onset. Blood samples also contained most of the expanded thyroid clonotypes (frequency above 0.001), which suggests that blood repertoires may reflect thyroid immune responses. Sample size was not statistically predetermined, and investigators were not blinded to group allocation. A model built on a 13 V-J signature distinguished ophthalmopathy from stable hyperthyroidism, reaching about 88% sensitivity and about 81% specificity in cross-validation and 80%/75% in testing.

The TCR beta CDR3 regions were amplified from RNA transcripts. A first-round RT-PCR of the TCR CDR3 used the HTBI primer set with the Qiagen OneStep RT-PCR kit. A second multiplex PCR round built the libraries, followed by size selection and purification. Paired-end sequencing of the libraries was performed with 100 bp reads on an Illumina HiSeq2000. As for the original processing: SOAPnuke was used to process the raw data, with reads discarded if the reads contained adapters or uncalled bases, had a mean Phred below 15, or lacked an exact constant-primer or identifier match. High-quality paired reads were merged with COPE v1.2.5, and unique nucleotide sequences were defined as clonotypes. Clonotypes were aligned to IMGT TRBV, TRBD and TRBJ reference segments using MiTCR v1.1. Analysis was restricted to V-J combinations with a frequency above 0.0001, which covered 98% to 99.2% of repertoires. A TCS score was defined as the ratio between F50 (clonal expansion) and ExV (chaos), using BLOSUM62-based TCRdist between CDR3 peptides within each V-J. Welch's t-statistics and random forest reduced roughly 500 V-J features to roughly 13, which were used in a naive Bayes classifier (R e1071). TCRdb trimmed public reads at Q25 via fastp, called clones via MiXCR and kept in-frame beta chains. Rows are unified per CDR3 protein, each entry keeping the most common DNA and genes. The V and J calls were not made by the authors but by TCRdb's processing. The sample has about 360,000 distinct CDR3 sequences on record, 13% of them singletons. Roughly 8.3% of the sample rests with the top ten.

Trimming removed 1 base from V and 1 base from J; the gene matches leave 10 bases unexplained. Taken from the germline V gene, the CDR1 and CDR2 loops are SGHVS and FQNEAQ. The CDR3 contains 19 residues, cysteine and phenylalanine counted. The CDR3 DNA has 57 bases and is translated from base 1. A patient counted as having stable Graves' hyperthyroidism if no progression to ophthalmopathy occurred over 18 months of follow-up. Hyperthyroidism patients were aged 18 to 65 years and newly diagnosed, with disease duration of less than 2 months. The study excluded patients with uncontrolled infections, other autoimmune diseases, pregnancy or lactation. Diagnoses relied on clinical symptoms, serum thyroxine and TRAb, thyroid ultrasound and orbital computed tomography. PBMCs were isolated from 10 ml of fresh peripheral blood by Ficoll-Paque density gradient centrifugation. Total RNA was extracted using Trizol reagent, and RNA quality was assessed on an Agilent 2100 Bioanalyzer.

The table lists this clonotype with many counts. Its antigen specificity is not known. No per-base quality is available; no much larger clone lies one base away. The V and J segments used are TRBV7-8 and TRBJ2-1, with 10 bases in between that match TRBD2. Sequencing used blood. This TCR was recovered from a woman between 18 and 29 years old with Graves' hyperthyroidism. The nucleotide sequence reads TGTGCCAGCAGCTTAGTTCGGCTAGCGGGGGCCGGATCCTACAATGAGCAGTTCTTC. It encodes CASSLVRLAGAGSYNEQFF.